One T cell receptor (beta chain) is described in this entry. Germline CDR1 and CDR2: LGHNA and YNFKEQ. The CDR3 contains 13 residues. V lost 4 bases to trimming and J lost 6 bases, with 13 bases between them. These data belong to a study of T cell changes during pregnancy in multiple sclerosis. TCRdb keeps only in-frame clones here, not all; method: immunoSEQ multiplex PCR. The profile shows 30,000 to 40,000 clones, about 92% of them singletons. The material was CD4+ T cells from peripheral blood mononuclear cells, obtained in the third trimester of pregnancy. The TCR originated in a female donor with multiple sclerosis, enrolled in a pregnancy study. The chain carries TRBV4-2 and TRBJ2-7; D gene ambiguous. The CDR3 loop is CASSPTSQPEQYF. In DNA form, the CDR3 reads TGTGCCAGCAGCCCGACATCACAACCCGAGCAGTACTTC.